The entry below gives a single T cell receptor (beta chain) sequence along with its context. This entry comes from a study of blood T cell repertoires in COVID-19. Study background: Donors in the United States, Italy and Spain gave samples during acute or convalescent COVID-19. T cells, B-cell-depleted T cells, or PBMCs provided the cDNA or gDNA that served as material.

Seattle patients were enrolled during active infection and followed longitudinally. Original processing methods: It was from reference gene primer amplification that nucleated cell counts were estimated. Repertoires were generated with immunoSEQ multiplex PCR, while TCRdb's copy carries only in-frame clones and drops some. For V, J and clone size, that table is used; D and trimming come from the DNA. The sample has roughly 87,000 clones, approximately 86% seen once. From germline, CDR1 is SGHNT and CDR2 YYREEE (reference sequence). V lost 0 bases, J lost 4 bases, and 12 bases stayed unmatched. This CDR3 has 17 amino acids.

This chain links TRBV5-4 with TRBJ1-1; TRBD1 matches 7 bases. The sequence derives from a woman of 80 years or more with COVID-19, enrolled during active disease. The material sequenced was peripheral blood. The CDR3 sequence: CASSLGGVTGMGTEAFF. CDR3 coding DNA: TGTGCCAGCAGCTTGGGAGGGGTGACAGGGATGGGCACTGAAGCTTTCTTT. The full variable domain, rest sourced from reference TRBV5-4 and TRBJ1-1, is ETGVTQSPTHLIKTRGQQVTLRCSSQSGHNTVSWYQQALGQGPQFIFQYYREEENGRGNFPPRFSGLQFPNYSSELNVNALELDDSALYLCASSLGGVTGMGTEAFFGQGTRLTVV.